This TCR beta chain was captured in a study of response to subunit inactivated influenza vaccine. In TCRdb, the RT-PCR reads were re-called with MiXCR into one record per CDR3 protein. There are hundreds of thousands of distinct CDR3 sequences in the sample; about 7.6% occur only once, and approximately 12% lies in the top ten. This clonotype was counted ten times or more. There are 18 residues in the CDR3. V shed 2 bases, J shed 1 base, and the junction held 13 bases outside the gene matches. Germline V gene lookup returns CDR1 SGDLS and CDR2 YYNGEE. The rearrangement links TRBV9 to TRBJ2-5; 8 nucleotides line up with TRBD2. This clonotype originated in a man aged 50 to 75 who received an inactivated influenza vaccine. The input for sequencing was PBMCs from blood, taken around 2 years after vaccination. The CDR3 DNA sequence: TGTGCCAGCAGCGTCTCGGGCCTTGGCGGGGGGTTCCAAGAGACCCAGTACTTC. It codes for CASSVSGLGGGFQETQYF. The whole variable domain, remainder taken from reference TRBV9 and TRBJ2-5, is DSGVTQTPKHLITATGQRVTLRCSPRSGDLSVYWYQQSLDQGLQFLIQYYNGEERAKGNILERFSAQQFPDLHSELNLSSLELGDSALYFCASSVSGLGGGFQETQYFGPGTRLLVL.